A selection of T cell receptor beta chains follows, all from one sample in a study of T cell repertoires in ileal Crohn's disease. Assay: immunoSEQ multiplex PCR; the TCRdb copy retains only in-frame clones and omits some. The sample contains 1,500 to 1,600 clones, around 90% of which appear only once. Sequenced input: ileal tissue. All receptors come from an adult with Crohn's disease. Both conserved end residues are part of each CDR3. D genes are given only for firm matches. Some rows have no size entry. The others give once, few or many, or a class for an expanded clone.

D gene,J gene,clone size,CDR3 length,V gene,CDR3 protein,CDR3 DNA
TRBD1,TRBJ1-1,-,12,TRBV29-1,CSVGQGDTEAFF,TGCAGCGTTGGGCAGGGGGACACTGAAGCTTTCTTT
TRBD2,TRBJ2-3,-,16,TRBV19,CASSPLAGEGTDTQYF,TGTGCCAGTAGTCCTCTAGCGGGAGAGGGCACAGATACGCAGTATTTT
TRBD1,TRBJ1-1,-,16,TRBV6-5,CASSSNLGTGGEEAFF,TGTGCCAGCAGTTCCAACCTCGGGACAGGGGGCGAGGAAGCTTTCTTT
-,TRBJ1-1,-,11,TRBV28,CASANAGKAFF,TGTGCCAGCGCAAATGCGGGAAAAGCTTTCTTT
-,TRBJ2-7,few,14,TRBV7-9,CASSSQRGSYEQYF,TGTGCCAGCAGCTCACAGCGCGGCAGCTACGAGCAGTACTTC
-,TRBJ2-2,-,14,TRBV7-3,CASSPSGGAGELFF,TGTGCCAGCAGCCCCTCGGGGGGCGCCGGGGAGCTGTTTTTT
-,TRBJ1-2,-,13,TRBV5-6,CASSPGSNYGYTF,TGTGCCAGCAGCCCCGGTAGTAACTATGGCTACACCTTC
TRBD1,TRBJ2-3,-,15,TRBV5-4,CASSVGQGGTDTQYF,TGTGCCAGCAGCGTGGGACAGGGGGGAACAGATACGCAGTATTTT
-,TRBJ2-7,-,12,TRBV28,CASSLAPNEQYF,TGTGCCAGCAGTTTAGCGCCTAACGAGCAGTACTTC
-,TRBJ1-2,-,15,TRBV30,CAWSDRPRADYGYTF,TGTGCCTGGAGTGACCGCCCTCGGGCTGACTATGGCTACACCTTC
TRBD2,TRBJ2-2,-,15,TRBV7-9,CASSLASGLTGELFF,TGTGCCAGCAGCTTGGCTAGCGGGTTGACCGGGGAGCTGTTTTTT
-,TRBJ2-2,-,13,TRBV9,CASSGDWVGELFF,TGTGCCAGCAGCGGGGATTGGGTTGGGGAGCTGTTTTTT
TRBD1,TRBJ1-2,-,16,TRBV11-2,CASSLLGPQGGYGYTF,TGTGCCAGCAGCTTACTAGGGCCACAGGGGGGCTATGGCTACACCTTC
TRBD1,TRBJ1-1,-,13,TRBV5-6,CASSPGTDPEAFF,TGTGCCAGCAGCCCGGGGACAGACCCTGAAGCTTTCTTT
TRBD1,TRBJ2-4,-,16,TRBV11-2,CASSLGGQGVLNIQYF,TGTGCCAGCAGCTTAGGTGGCCAGGGGGTTCTAAACATTCAGTACTTC
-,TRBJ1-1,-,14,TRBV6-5,CASTFRASGTEAFF,TGTGCCAGCACCTTCAGGGCTAGTGGAACTGAAGCTTTCTTT
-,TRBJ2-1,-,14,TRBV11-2,CASSLRRDYNEQFF,TGTGCCAGCAGCCTCCGGAGGGACTACAATGAGCAGTTCTTC
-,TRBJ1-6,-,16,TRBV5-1,CASSPGSNSMNSPLHF,TGCGCCAGCAGCCCCGGGAGCAACAGCATGAACTCACCCCTCCACTTT
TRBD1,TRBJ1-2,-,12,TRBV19,CARRQGDYGYTF,TGTGCCAGAAGACAGGGGGACTATGGCTACACCTTC
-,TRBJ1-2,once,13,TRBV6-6,CASSYGANYGYTF,TGTGCCAGCAGTTACGGGGCTAACTATGGCTACACCTTC
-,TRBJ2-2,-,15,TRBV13,CASSLGRMGAGELFF,TGTGCCAGCAGCTTGGGGAGGATGGGAGCCGGGGAGCTGTTTTTT
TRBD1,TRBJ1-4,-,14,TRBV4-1,CASSKGTVYEKLFF,TGCGCCAGCAGCAAAGGGACAGTCTATGAAAAACTGTTTTTT
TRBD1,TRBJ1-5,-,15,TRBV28,CASSLTGTGVQPQHF,TGTGCCAGCAGTCTGACCGGGACAGGGGTTCAGCCCCAGCATTTT
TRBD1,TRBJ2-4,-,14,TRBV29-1,CSFGQGWGENIQYF,TGCAGCTTCGGACAGGGATGGGGAGAAAACATTCAGTACTTC
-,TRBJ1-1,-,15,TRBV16,CASSQSLGRNTEAFF,TGTGCCAGCAGCCAATCTTTGGGAAGAAACACTGAAGCTTTCTTT
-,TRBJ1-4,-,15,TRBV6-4,CASSRSGRINEKLFF,TGTGCCAGCAGTCGGTCCGGACGGATTAATGAAAAACTGTTTTTT
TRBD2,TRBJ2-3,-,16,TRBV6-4,CASSDSTSGSTDTQYF,TGTGCCAGCAGTGACTCGACTAGCGGGAGCACAGATACGCAGTATTTT
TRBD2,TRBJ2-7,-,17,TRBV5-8,CASSPTETSGSSHEQYF,TGTGCCAGCAGCCCTACGGAAACTAGCGGGAGTTCCCACGAGCAGTACTTC
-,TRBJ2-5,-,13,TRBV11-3,CASSWSGEGTQYF,TGTGCCAGCAGCTGGTCAGGGGAGGGGACCCAGTACTTC
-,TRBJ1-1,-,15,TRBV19,CASTPKRVTNTEAFF,TGTGCCAGTACCCCTAAGAGGGTCACGAACACTGAAGCTTTCTTT
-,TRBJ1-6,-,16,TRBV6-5,CASSYSGVSLGSPLHF,TGTGCCAGCAGTTACTCCGGGGTCTCCTTAGGTTCACCCCTCCACTTT
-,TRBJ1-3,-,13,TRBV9,CASSVGTGNTIYF,TGTGCCAGCAGCGTAGGAACAGGAAACACCATATATTTT
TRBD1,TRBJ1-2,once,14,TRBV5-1,CASSPGQGAYGYTF,TGCGCCAGCAGCCCCGGACAGGGGGCATATGGCTACACCTTC
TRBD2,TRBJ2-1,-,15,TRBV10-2,CASSEWSSGVNEQFF,TGCGCCAGCAGTGAGTGGTCTAGCGGAGTCAATGAGCAGTTCTTC
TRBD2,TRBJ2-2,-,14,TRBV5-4,CASSFGTRTGELFF,TGTGCCAGCAGCTTCGGGACTAGGACCGGGGAGCTGTTTTTT
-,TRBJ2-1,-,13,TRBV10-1,CASSGTAYNEQFF,TGCGCCAGCAGCGGGACCGCCTACAATGAGCAGTTCTTC
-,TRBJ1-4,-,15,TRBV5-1,CASSLTGATSEKLFF,TGCGCCAGCAGCTTGACAGGCGCAACTAGTGAAAAACTGTTTTTT
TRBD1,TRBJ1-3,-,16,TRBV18,CASSEGTGGSGNTIYF,TGTGCCAGCTCGGAGGGGACAGGGGGCTCTGGAAACACCATATATTTT
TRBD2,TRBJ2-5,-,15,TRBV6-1,CASSELAGGQETQYF,TGTGCCAGCAGTGAACTAGCGGGAGGGCAAGAGACCCAGTACTTC
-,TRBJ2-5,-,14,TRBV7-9,CASSLVRDEETQYF,TGTGCCAGCAGCTTGGTCAGGGACGAAGAGACCCAGTACTTC
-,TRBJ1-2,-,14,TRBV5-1,CASSFEGPNYGYTF,TGCGCCAGCAGCTTTGAAGGGCCTAACTATGGCTACACCTTC
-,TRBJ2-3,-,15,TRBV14,CASSHRTGSTDTQYF,TGTGCCAGCAGCCATAGGACGGGAAGCACAGATACGCAGTATTTT
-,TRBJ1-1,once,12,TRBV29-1,CSVDLRGTEAFF,TGCAGCGTTGACCTACGGGGCACTGAAGCTTTCTTT
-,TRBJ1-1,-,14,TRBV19,CASSRGRTNTEAFF,TGTGCCAGTAGCAGGGGACGGACGAACACTGAAGCTTTCTTT
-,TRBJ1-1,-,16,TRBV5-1,CASSLEGSRRDTEAFF,TGCGCCAGCAGCTTGGAAGGCTCCCGGAGGGACACTGAAGCTTTCTTT
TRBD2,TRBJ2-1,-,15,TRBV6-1,CASSERTSGSYEQFF,TGTGCCAGCAGTGAGAGGACTAGCGGGAGCTATGAGCAGTTCTTC
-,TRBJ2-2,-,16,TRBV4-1,CASSQSLGGNTGELFF,TGCGCCAGCAGCCAGTCTCTAGGCGGGAACACCGGGGAGCTGTTTTTT
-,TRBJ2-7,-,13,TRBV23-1,CASSQSKRYEQYF,TGCGCCAGCAGTCAATCGAAGCGCTACGAGCAGTACTTC
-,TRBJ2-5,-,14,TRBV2,CASSQGPRAETQYF,TGTGCCAGCAGTCAGGGCCCGAGGGCGGAGACCCAGTACTTC
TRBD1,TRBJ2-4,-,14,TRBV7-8,CASSFGTGRGIQYF,TGTGCCAGCAGCTTCGGGACAGGTCGCGGAATTCAGTACTTC
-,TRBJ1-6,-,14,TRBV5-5,CASSLGRGGYPLHF,TGTGCCAGCAGCTTAGGACGGGGAGGGTATCCCCTCCACTTT
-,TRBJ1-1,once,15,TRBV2,CASSVQGLVNTETFF,TGTGCCAGCAGTGTTCAGGGACTCGTGAACACTGAAACTTTCTTT
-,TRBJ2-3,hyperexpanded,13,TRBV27,CASTAGLTDTQYF,TGTGCCAGCACGGCAGGACTCACAGATACGCAGTATTTT
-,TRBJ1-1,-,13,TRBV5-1,CASRVQSNTEAFF,TGCGCCAGCAGGGTACAATCCAACACTGAAGCTTTCTTT
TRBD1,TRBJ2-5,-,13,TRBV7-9,CASLLDRAETQYF,TGTGCCAGCCTTCTGGACAGGGCGGAGACCCAGTACTTC